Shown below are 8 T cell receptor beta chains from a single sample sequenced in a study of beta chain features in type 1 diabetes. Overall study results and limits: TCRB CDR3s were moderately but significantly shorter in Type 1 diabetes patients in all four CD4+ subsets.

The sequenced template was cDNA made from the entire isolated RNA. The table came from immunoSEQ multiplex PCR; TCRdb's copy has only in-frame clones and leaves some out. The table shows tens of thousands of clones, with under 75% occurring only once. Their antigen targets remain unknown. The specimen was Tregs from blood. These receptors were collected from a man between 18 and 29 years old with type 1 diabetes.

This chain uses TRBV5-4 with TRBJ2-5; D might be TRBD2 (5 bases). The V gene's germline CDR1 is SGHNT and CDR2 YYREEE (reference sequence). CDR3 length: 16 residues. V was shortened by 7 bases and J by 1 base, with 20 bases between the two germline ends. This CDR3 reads CASSPEVAATQETQYF. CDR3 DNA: TGTGCCAGCTCACCGGAGGTAGCTGCCACCCAAGAGACCCAGTACTTC.

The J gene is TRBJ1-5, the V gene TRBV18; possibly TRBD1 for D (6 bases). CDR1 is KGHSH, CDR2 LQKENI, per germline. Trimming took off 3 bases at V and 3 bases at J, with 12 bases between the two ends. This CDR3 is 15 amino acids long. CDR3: CASSPVTGYNQPQHF. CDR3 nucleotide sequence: TGTGCCAGCTCACCGGTGACAGGTTACAATCAGCCCCAGCATTTT.

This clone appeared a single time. For the CDR3, the DNA is TGTGCCAGCAGCCTCCGACTAGGAAGCGTCTACGAGCAGTACTTC. It specifies CASSLRLGSVYEQYF. This chain links TRBV7-2 with TRBJ2-7, with D possibly TRBD2 on 6 matching bases. The V gene lost 5 bases and the J gene lost 3 bases, with 17 bases spanning the gap. The length of the CDR3 is 15 residues. The germline V gene has CDR1 SGHTA and CDR2 FQGNSA.

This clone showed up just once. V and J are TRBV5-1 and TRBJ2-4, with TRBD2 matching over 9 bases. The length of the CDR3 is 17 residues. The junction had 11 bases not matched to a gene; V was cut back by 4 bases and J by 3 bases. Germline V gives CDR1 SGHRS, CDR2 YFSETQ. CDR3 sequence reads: CASSQVISGSGKNIQYF. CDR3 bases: TGCGCCAGCAGCCAAGTCATTAGCGGGAGTGGCAAAAACATTCAGTACTTC.

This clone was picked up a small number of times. CDR3 residues: CASRRVRDYNEQFF. The DNA for the CDR3 is TGTGCCAGCAGACGGGTGAGGGACTACAATGAGCAGTTCTTC. The rearrangement uses TRBV7-2 and TRBJ2-1, with D possibly TRBD2 on 5 matching bases. Germline lookup yields CDR1 SGHTA and CDR2 FQGNSA. The length of the CDR3 is 14 residues. V was trimmed by 6 bases and J by 3 bases, leaving 12 bases between them.

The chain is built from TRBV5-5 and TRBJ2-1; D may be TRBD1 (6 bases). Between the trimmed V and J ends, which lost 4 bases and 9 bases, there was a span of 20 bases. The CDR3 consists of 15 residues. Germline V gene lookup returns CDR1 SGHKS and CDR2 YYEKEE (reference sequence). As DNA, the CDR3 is TGTGCCAGCAGCGGGCGTTTTGTGGGGGCGGGTGAGCAGTTCTTC. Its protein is CASSGRFVGAGEQFF. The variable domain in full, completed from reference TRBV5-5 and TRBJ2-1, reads DAGVTQSPTHLIKTRGQQVTLRCSPISGHKSVSWYQQVLGQGPQFIFQYYEKEERGRGNFPDRFSARQFPNYSSELNVNALLLGDSALYLCASSGRFVGAGEQFFGPGTRLTVL.

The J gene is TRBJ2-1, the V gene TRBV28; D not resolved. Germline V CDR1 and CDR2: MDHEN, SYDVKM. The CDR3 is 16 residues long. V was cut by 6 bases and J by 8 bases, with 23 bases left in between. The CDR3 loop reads CASSVTSWAGWDEQFF. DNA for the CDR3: TGTGCCAGCAGCGTCACATCTTGGGCTGGCTGGGATGAGCAGTTCTTC. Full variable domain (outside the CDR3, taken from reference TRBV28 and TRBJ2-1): DVKVTQSSRYLVKRTGEKVFLECVQDMDHENMFWYRQDPGLGLRLIYFSYDVKMKEKGDIPEGYSVSREKKERFSLILESASTNQTSMYLCASSVTSWAGWDEQFFGPGTRLTVL.

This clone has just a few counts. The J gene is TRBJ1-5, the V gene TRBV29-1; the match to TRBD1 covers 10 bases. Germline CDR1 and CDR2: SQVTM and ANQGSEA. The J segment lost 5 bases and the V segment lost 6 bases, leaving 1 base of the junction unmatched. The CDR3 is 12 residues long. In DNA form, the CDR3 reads TGCAGCGTCGGGACAGGGGATCAGCCCCAGCATTTT. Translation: CSVGTGDQPQHF.